This TCR beta chain came from a study of blood T cell repertoires in COVID-19. Across the study: Sites in the United States, Italy and Spain provided acute and convalescent COVID-19 samples. Sources were T cells, B-cell-depleted T cells, or PBMCs; the material itself was cDNA or gDNA.

In the authors' methods: Amplifying reference gene primers gave estimates of nucleated cell counts. The method was immunoSEQ multiplex PCR; TCRdb's version includes in-frame clones alone and lacks a portion of them. V and J calls and clone size are those listed in that table; D and trimming were worked out from the DNA. The table includes 150,000 to 200,000 clones, around 82% detected once. The source material was peripheral blood. The TCR was taken from a man aged 55 to 69 with active or convalescent COVID-19.

For the CDR3, the DNA is TGTGCCAGCAGCTCGAGGGCTACTCAGCCCCAGCATTTT. It is translated as CASSSRATQPQHF. The chain joins TRBV7-6 to TRBJ1-5; D gene unclear. Germline lookup yields CDR1 SGHVS and CDR2 FNYEAQ. V dropped 4 bases and J dropped 6 bases, with 10 bases sitting between them. This CDR3 contains 13 residues.